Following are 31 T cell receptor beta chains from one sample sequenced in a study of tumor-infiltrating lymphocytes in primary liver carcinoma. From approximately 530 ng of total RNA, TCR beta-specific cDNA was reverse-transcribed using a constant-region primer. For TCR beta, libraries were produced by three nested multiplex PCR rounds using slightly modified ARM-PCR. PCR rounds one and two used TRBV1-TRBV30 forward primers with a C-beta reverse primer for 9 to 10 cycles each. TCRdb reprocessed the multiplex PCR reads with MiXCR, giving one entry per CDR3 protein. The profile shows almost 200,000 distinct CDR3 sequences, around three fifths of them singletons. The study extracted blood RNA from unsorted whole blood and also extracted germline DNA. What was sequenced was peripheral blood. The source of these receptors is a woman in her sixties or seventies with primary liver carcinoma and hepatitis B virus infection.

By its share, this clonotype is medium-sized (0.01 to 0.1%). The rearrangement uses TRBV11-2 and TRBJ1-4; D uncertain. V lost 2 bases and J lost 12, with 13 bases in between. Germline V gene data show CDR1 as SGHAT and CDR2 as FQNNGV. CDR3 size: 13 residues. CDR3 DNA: TGTGCCAGCAGCTTAATGGGCCAGTCGGAACTGTTTTTT. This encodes CASSLMGQSELFF.

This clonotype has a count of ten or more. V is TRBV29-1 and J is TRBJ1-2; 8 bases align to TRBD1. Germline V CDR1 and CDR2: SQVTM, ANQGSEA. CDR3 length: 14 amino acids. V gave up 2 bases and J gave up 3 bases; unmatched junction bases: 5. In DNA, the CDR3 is TGCAGCGTTGAAAGGGCGGGACAGGACTATGGCTACACCTTC. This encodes CSVERAGQDYGYTF.

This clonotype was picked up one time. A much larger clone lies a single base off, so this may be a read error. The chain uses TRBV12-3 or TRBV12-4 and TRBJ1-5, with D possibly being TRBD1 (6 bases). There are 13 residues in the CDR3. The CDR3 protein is CGSSWAGDQPQHF. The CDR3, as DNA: TGTGGCAGCAGTTGGGCAGGGGACCAGCCCCAGCATTTT.

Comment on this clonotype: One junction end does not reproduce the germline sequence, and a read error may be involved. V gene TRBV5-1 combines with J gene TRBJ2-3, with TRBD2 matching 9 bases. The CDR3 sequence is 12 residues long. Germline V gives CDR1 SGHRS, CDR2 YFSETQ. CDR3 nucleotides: TGCGCCAACAGCTCCACTAGCGGGCCGCAGTATTTT. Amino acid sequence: CANSSTSGPQYF.

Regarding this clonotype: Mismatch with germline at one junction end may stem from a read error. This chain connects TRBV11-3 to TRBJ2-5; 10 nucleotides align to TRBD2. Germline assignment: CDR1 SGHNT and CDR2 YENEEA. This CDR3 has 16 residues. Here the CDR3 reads CASNLGVRTSGETQYF. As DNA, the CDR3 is TGTGCCAGCAACTTAGGTGTCAGGACTAGCGGAGAGACCCAGTACTTT.

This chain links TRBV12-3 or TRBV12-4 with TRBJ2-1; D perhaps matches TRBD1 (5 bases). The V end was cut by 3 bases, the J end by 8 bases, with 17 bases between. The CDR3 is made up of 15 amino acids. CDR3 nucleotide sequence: TGTGCCAGCAGTTTGGCCCTAGTGACAGTCGATGAGCAGTTCTTC. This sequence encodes CASSLALVTVDEQFF.

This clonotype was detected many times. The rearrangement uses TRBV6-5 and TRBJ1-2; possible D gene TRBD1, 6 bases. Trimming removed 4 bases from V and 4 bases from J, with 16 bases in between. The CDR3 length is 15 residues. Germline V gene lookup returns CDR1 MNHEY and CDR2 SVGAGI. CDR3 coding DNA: TGTGCCAGCAGTTCCCTGATCACAGGGAGCTATGGCTACACCTTC. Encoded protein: CASSSLITGSYGYTF.

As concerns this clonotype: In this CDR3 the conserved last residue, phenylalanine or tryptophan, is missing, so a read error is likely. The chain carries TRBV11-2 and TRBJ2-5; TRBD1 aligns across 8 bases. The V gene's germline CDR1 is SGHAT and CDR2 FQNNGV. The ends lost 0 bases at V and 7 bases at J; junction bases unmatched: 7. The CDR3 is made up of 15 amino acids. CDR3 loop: CASSLDRGLGGTQYS. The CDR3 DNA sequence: TGTGCCAGCAGCTTAGACAGGGGGCTAGGAGGGACCCAGTACTCC.

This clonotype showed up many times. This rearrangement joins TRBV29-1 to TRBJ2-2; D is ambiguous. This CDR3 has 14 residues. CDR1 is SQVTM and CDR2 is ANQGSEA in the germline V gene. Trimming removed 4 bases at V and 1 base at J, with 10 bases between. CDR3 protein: CSVVASLNTGELFF. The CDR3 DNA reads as TGCAGCGTTGTTGCCAGCCTGAACACCGGGGAGCTGTTTTTT.

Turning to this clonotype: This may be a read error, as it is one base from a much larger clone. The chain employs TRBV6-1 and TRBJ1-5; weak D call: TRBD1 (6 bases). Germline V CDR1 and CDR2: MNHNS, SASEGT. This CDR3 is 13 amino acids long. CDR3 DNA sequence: TGTACCAGCAGTCCTCAGGGGAGGACGCCCCAGCATTTT. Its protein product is CTSSPQGRTPQHF.

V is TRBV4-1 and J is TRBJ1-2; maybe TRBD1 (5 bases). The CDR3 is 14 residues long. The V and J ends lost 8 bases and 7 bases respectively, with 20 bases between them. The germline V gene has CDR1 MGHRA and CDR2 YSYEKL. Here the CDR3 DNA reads TGCGCCAGCGGCCCGCTCGGGAAGGGACCTGGCTACACCTTC. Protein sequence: CASGPLGKGPGYTF.

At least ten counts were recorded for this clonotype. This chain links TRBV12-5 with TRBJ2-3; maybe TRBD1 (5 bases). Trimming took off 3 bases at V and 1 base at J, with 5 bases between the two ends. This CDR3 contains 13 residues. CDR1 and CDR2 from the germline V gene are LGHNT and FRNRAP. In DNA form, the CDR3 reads TGTGCTAGTGGTTTCAGGGGCACAGATACGCAGTATTTT. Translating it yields CASGFRGTDTQYF.

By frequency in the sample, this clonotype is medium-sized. The CDR3 protein is CASSLRQGGGEAFF. The CDR3, as DNA: TGTGCCAGCAGCTTACGACAGGGCGGGGGTGAAGCTTTCTTT. This chain joins TRBV11-2 and TRBJ1-1, with 7 bases matching TRBD1. J was trimmed by 7 bases and V by 2 bases; bases with no gene match: 7. The V gene's germline CDR1 is SGHAT and CDR2 FQNNGV. The CDR3 runs to 14 residues.

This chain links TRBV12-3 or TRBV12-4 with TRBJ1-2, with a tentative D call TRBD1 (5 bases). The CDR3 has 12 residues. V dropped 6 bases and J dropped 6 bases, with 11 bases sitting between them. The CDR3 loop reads CASSREGDGYTF. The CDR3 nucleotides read TGTGCCAGCAGCAGGGAGGGTGATGGCTACACCTTC.

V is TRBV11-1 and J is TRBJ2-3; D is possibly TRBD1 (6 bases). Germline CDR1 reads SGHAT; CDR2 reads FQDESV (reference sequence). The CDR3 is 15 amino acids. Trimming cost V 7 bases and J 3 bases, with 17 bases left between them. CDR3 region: CASNVGHRGTDTQYF. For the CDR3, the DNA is TGTGCCAGCAACGTGGGACATAGGGGTACAGATACGCAGTATTTT.

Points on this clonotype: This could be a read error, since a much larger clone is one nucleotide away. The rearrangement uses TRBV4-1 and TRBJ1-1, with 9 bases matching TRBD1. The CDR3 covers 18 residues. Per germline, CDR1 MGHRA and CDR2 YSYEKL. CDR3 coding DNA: TGCACCAGCAGCCAAGTTAGGGTTTGGGACAGGGAGAACACTGAAGCTTTCTTT. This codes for CTSSQVRVWDRENTEAFF.

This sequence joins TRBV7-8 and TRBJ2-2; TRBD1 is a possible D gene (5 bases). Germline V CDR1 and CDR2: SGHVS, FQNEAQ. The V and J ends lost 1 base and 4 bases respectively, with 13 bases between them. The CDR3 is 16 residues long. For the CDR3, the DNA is TGTGCCAGCAGCTTAGGGGCAGGGCTGGCCACCGGGGAGCTGTTTTTT. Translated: CASSLGAGLATGELFF.

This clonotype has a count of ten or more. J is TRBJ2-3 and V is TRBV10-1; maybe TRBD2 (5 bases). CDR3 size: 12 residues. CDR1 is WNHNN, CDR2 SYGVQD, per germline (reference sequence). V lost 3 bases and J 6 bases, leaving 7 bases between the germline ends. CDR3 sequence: CASSERRDTQYF. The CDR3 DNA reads TGCGCCAGCAGTGAACGGAGGGATACGCAGTATTTT.

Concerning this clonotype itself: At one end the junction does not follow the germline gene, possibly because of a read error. CDR3 sequence (DNA): TGTACCAGCAGCACCTCAGGGGGGGGTTGCGAGCAGTACTTC. The encoded protein is CTSSTSGGGCEQYF. This chain links TRBV11-2 with TRBJ2-7; either TRBD1 or TRBD2 may fit D (7 bases each). The V gene's germline CDR1 is SGHAT and CDR2 FQNNGV. The CDR3 extends over 14 amino acids.

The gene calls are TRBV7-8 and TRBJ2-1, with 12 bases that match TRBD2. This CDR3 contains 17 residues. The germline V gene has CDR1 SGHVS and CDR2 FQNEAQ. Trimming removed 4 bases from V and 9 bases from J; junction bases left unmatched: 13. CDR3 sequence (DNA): TGTGCCAGCAGCTCCCCGGGACTAGCGGGCACGAGGAGTGAGCAGTTCTTC. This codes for CASSSPGLAGTRSEQFF.

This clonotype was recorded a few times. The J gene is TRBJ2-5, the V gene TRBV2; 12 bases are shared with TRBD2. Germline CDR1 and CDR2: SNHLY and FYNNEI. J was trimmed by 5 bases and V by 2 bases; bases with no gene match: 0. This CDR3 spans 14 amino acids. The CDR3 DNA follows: TGTGCCAGCAGTGAAACTAGCGGGGGGGAGACCCAGTACTTC. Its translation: CASSETSGGETQYF.

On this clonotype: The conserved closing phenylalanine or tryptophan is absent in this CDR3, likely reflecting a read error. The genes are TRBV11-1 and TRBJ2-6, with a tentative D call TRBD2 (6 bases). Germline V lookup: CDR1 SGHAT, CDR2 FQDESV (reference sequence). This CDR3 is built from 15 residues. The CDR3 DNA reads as TGTGCCAGCAGCCCCTCGGGGGTTGGGGCCAACGTACTGACTTCC. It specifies CASSPSGVGANVLTS.

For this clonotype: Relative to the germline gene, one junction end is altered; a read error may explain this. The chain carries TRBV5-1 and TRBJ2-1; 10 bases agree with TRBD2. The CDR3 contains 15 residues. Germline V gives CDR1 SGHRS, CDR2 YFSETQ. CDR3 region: CASSRTSGSYIEQFF. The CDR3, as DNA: TGCGCCAGCAGCCGGACTAGCGGTTCCTACATTGAGCAGTTCTTC.

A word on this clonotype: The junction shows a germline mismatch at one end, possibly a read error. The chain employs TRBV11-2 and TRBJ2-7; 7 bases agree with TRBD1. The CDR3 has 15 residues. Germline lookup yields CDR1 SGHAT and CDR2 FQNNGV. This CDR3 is CANSLWTGDSHEQYF. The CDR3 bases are TGTGCCAACAGCTTGTGGACAGGCGACTCCCACGAGCAGTACTTC.

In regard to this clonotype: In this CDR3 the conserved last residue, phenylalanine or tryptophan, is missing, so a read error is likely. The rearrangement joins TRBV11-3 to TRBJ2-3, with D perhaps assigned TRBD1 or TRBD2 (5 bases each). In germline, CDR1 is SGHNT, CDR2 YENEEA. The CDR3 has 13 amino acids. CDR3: CANSIGTTDTQYS. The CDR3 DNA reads TGTGCCAACAGCATCGGGACGACAGATACGCAGTATTCT.

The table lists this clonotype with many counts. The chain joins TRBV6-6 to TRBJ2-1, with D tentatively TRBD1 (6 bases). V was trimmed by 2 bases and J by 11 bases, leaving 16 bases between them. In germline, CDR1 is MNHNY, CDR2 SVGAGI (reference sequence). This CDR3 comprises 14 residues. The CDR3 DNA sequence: TGTGCCAGCAGTTACATCCCGCTTGGACAGCAGCAGTTCTTC. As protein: CASSYIPLGQQQFF.

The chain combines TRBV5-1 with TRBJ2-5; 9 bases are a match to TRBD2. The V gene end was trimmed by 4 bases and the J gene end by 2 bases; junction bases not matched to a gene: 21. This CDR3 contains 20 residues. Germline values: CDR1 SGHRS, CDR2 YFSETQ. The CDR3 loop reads CASSPGHHGLASLIQETQYF. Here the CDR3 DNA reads TGCGCCAGCAGCCCGGGCCACCACGGACTAGCGAGTCTTATTCAAGAGACCCAGTACTTC.

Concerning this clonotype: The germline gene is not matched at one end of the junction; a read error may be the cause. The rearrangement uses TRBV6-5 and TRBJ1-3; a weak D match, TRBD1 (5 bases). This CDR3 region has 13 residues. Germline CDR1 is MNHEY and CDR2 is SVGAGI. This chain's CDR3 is CASKGFSGNTICF. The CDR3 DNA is TGTGCCAGCAAGGGGTTCTCTGGAAATACCATATGTTTT.

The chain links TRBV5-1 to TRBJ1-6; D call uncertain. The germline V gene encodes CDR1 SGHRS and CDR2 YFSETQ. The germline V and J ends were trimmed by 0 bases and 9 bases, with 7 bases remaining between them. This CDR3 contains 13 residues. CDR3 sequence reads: CASSLGQSSPLHF. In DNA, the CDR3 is TGCGCCAGCAGCTTGGGCCAGAGTTCACCCCTCCACTTT.

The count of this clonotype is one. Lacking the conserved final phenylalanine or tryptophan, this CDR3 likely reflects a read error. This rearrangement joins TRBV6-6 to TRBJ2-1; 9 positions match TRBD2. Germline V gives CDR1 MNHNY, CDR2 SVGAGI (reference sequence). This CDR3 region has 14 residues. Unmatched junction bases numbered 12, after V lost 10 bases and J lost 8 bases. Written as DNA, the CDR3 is TGTGCCAACAGGACCGGGACTAGCAACCATGAGCAGTTCTTA. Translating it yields CANRTGTSNHEQFL.

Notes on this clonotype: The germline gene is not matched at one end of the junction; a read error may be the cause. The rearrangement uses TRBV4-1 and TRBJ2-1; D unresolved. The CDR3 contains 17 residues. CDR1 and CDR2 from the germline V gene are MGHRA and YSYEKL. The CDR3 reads CAGSQDGIGRSSVEQFF. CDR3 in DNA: TGTGCCGGCAGCCAAGACGGAATAGGCAGGAGTAGTGTTGAGCAGTTCTTC.